The present T cell receptor beta chain was sequenced within a study of blood T cell repertoires in COVID-19. For the study at large: The United States, Italy and Spain provided the acute and convalescent COVID-19 samples. Sample material is recorded as cDNA or gDNA derived from T cells, B-cell-depleted T cells, or PBMCs.

The CDR3 covers 15 residues. Trimming pared 1 base from V and 0 bases from J, leaving 9 bases between. In germline, CDR1 is SGHAT, CDR2 FQNNGV. In the original processing: Scientists estimated how many nucleated cells there were by amplifying reference gene primers. Measured with immunoSEQ multiplex PCR; TCRdb has only the in-frame clones, and not every one. The V and J calls and clone size come from that table; D and trimming were worked out from the DNA. The table records about 120,000 clones, 90% of them present only once. The receptor comes from a human donor with active COVID-19. The donor label of this sample is uncertain. V usage is TRBV11-2 and J usage is TRBJ2-5; D possibly corresponds to TRBD2 (6 bases). Sequences were obtained from peripheral blood. The CDR3 sequence: CASSLGREDQETQYF. DNA of the CDR3: TGTGCCAGCAGCTTAGGGAGGGAAGACCAAGAGACCCAGTACTTC.